This T cell receptor beta chain was observed in a study of T cell responses to AZD1222 COVID-19 vaccine. This clone was counted a few times. Measured with immunoSEQ multiplex PCR; TCRdb has only the in-frame clones, and not every one. The table has around 110,000 clones, about 90% seen once. The sample was peripheral blood, taken on day 0 of AZD1222 vaccination. This receptor was taken from an adult in good health.

The CDR3 DNA is TGTGCTAGTGGTCTGCTCCATGAGCAGTTCTTC. Its translation: CASGLLHEQFF. The V gene is TRBV12-5, the J gene TRBJ2-1; D is undetermined. Germline V gene data show CDR1 as LGHNT and CDR2 as FRNRAP. The CDR3 contains 11 residues. V shed 5 bases and J shed 8 bases, with 7 bases lying between them.